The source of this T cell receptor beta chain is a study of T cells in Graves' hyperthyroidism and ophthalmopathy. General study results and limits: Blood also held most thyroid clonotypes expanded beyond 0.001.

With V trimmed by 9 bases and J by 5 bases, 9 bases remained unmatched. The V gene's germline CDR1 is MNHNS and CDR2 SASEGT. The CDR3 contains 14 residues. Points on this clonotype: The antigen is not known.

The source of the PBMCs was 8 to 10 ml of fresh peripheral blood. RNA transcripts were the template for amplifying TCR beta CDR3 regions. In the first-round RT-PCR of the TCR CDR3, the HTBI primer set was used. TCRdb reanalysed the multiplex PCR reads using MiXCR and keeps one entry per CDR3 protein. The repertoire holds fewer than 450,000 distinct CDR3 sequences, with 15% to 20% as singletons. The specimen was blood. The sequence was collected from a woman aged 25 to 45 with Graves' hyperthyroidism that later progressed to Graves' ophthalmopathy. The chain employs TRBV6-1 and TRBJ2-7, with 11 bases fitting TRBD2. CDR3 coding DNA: TGTGCCAGTACTTTAGCGGGAGGGCTCGACGAGCAGTACTTC. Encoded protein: CASTLAGGLDEQYF.